This T cell receptor (beta chain) was sequenced for a study of T cell responses to AZD1222 COVID-19 vaccine. Whole-study results and caveats: A reported finding is that nearly half of spike-specific TCRs target unmutated variant regions. Researchers took repertoire samples only after the peak T cell response had come.

Generated by immunoSEQ multiplex PCR, the TCRdb table keeps only in-frame clones and is missing some. The sample consists of 130,000 to 150,000 clones, around 90% of them appearing once. The CDR3 is 14 amino acids. Germline trimming cut 10 bases from V and 3 bases from J; bases unmatched to any gene: 9. Germline V gene data show CDR1 as ENHRY and CDR2 as SYGVKD. As regards this clone: The antigen remains unidentified.

The material sequenced was peripheral blood, taken on day 0 of AZD1222 vaccination. The sequence derives from an adult in good health. This chain links TRBV10-3 with TRBJ1-1; 9 bases align to TRBD1. In DNA form, the CDR3 reads TGTGCCACCCACAGGGGGCAGGGAGACACTGAAGCTTTCTTT. As protein: CATHRGQGDTEAFF.